The sequence of this TCR beta chain was determined in a study of T cell changes during pregnancy in multiple sclerosis. The data were produced by immunoSEQ multiplex PCR, yet TCRdb's version contains in-frame clones alone and is incomplete. The sample shows some 73,000 clones, 85% to 95% of them seen only once. Germline V CDR1 and CDR2: SGHNT, YYREEE (reference sequence). V lost 4 bases and J 4 bases, leaving 17 bases between the germline ends. The CDR3 runs to 15 residues. The rearrangement joins TRBV5-4 to TRBJ1-2, with a tentative D call TRBD1 (6 bases). The sequence was obtained from a female donor in good health, enrolled as a control in a pregnancy study. The source was peripheral blood, collected in the third trimester of pregnancy. In DNA, the CDR3 is TGTGCCAGCAGCAGGGACACCGTTCCTGGCTATGGCTACACCTTC. This codes for CASSRDTVPGYGYTF. Full variable domain (remainder filled in from reference TRBV5-4 and TRBJ1-2): ETGVTQSPTHLIKTRGQQVTLRCSSQSGHNTVSWYQQALGQGPQFIFQYYREEENGRGNFPPRFSGLQFPNYSSELNVNALELDDSALYLCASSRDTVPGYGYTFGSGTRLTVV.